A selection of T cell receptor beta chains follows, all from one sample in a study of molecular identifiers for immune sequencing clone quantification. One entry per CDR3 protein, called by TCRdb with MiXCR from the PCR reads. The table records about 12,000 distinct CDR3 sequences, roughly 18% of them present only once. Material for sequencing was naive CD8+ T cells from blood, with Jurkat cell RNA spiked in. The receptors stem from a human donor in good health. Some libraries in this study had Jurkat cell RNA spiked in. Both conserved end residues are part of each CDR3. A D gene is named only where the DNA matches it firmly. Size is omitted from some rows. Given values are once, few, many or a class for expanded clones.

D,J,size,V,DNA,CDR3
TRBD2,TRBJ2-2,medium-sized,TRBV13,TGTGCCAGCAGCTTTGGACTAGCTGCCGGGGAGCTGTTTTTT,CASSFGLAAGELFF
NA,TRBJ2-7,once,TRBV12-3/TRBV12-4,TGTGCCAGCAGTTTCACTAGGGTCTACGAGCAGTACTTC,CASSFTRVYEQYF
NA,TRBJ2-7,medium-sized,TRBV28,TGTGCCAGCAGTGGATCCGGGACAGCGGGGGAGCAGTACTTC,CASSGSGTAGEQYF
TRBD1,TRBJ2-7,many,TRBV13,TGTGCCAGCAGCTTAAGGGGGCTTGGCTCCTACGAGCAGTACTTC,CASSLRGLGSYEQYF
TRBD2,TRBJ2-7,NA,TRBV27,TGTGCCAGCAGTGCCACTAGCGGGAGTCACTACGAGCAGTACTTC,CASSATSGSHYEQYF
NA,TRBJ1-1,medium-sized,TRBV7-9,TGTGCCAGCACGCTCTCCACCGGGACAAAGGACACTGAAGCTTTCTTT,CASTLSTGTKDTEAFF
NA,TRBJ1-1,many,TRBV10-3,TGTGCCATCGGGGTGGGAGAGTCCACTGAAGCTTTCTTT,CAIGVGESTEAFF
TRBD1,TRBJ2-7,NA,TRBV7-9,TGTGCCAGCAGCCCAGGACAGGGGGCCTCCTACGAGCAGTACTTC,CASSPGQGASYEQYF
NA,TRBJ2-1,many,TRBV10-3,TGTGCCATCAGTGAGTCGTACCGGAGCTCCTACAATGAGCAGTTCTTC,CAISESYRSSYNEQFF
NA,TRBJ2-3,many,TRBV4-3,TGCGCCAGCAGCCAAAGACAGGATTTTAGCACAGATACGCAGTATTTT,CASSQRQDFSTDTQYF
TRBD2,TRBJ2-5,medium-sized,TRBV11-1,TGTGCCAGCAGCGGTAGCGGGAAGGAAGAGACCCAGTACTTC,CASSGSGKEETQYF
NA,TRBJ2-5,many,TRBV18,TGTGCCAGCTCAGGGGGCGCCGGCGAGACCCAGTACTTC,CASSGGAGETQYF
NA,TRBJ2-7,many,TRBV14,TGTGCCAGCAGCCAAGCTAGCGACTACGAGCAGTACTTC,CASSQASDYEQYF
NA,TRBJ2-7,many,TRBV12-3/TRBV12-4,TGTGCCAGCAGTCCGACAGAGAGGGGCCTCGAGCAGTACTTC,CASSPTERGLEQYF
TRBD1,TRBJ2-5,medium-sized,TRBV14,TGTGCCAGCAGCCCAGAATGGACAGGATCGTACCAAGAGACCCAGTACTTC,CASSPEWTGSYQETQYF
TRBD2,TRBJ2-5,NA,TRBV9,TGTGCCAGCAGCGTAGGACTAGCGGGAGTTGGGGAGACCCAGTACTTC,CASSVGLAGVGETQYF
NA,TRBJ2-5,medium-sized,TRBV5-1,TGCGCCAGCAGCTTGGAGTTCCCTTTCCAAGAGACCCAGTACTTC,CASSLEFPFQETQYF
NA,TRBJ1-2,NA,TRBV7-2,TGTGCCAGCAGACCAACAGGGAATTATGGCTACACCTTC,CASRPTGNYGYTF
TRBD2,TRBJ2-3,medium-sized,TRBV7-9,TGTGCCAGCAGCCCGGGACTAGCGGGAGGGGGCACAGATACGCAGTATTTT,CASSPGLAGGGTDTQYF
NA,TRBJ2-7,NA,TRBV28,TGTGCCAGCAGTCCGCGGACATTGGAGGCCTACGAGCAGTACTTC,CASSPRTLEAYEQYF
TRBD1,TRBJ2-7,many,TRBV7-8,TGTGCCAGCAGCTCGGGACAGGCGAGCTCCTACGAGCAGTACTTC,CASSSGQASSYEQYF
NA,TRBJ2-7,medium-sized,TRBV6-6,TGTGCCAGCGGTCCGGGAGTGGGGAAGAACGAGCAGTACTTC,CASGPGVGKNEQYF
NA,TRBJ2-1,NA,TRBV5-6,TGTGCCAGCAGCTTGCCGGGGAGCGAGTTCTTC,CASSLPGSEFF
NA,TRBJ2-7,few,TRBV15,TGTGCCACCAGCAGAGATCTACCCGGGTACTCCTACGAGCAGTACTTC,CATSRDLPGYSYEQYF
NA,TRBJ2-1,once,TRBV7-9,TGTGCCAGCAGTCAGGACTACAATGAGCAGTTCTTC,CASSQDYNEQFF
TRBD1,TRBJ2-7,medium-sized,TRBV7-8,TGTGCCAGCAGCCCGGACAGGACATGGGGCGAGCAGTACTTC,CASSPDRTWGEQYF
NA,TRBJ2-4,medium-sized,TRBV7-9,TGTGCCAGCAGCTTAGAAGCTAGCTGGGACATTCAGTACTTC,CASSLEASWDIQYF
NA,TRBJ2-7,many,TRBV12-5,TGTGCTAGTGGTTTGGTCGGCAGTGGATTTTACGAGCAGTACTTC,CASGLVGSGFYEQYF
NA,TRBJ2-7,many,TRBV19,TGTGCCAGTAGTACCTTGCCCCTAGGGGGAGGATCCTACGAAGAGCAGTACTTC,CASSTLPLGGGSYEEQYF
NA,TRBJ2-3,many,TRBV11-2,TGTGCCAGCAGCTCGCCCCAGCTCCTGCGGGATCAGGGAGATACGCAGTATTTT,CASSSPQLLRDQGDTQYF
TRBD2,TRBJ2-1,medium-sized,TRBV28,TGTGCCAGCAGTCCCTTAGGCGGGAGCTCCTACAATGAGCAGTTCTTC,CASSPLGGSSYNEQFF
NA,TRBJ2-3,medium-sized,TRBV7-3,TGTGCCAGCAGCTTAGAAGGGGGGTTAAATACGCAGTATTTT,CASSLEGGLNTQYF
NA,TRBJ1-5,many,TRBV28,TGTGCCAGCAGCCCCGTCGGGGCGCAGCCCCAGCATTTT,CASSPVGAQPQHF